The 9 T cell receptor beta chains below all came from one sample that was sequenced in a study of blood T cell repertoires in COVID-19. Repertoires were generated with immunoSEQ multiplex PCR, while TCRdb's copy carries only in-frame clones and drops some. The repertoire holds more than 80,000 clones, with about two thirds as singletons. The sequenced sample consisted of peripheral blood. The receptor source for this set is a human donor with acute or convalescent COVID-19. The donor label of this sample is uncertain.

This chain uses TRBV7-9 with TRBJ1-3; no definite D call. The CDR3 is made up of 15 amino acids. With 7 bases removed from V and 0 bases from J, the gap between germline ends came to 13 bases. The germline CDR1 and CDR2 sequences are SEHNR and FQNEAQ (reference sequence). CDR3 loop: CASTPTVSSGNTIYF. The CDR3 DNA reads TGTGCCAGCACCCCAACAGTCAGCTCTGGAAACACCATATATTTT.

The V call is TRBV6-5, the J call TRBJ2-3, with 12 bases lining up with TRBD2. The CDR3 length is 15 residues. Germline trimming cut 9 bases from V and 4 bases from J; bases unmatched to any gene: 8. Germline V gene lookup returns CDR1 MNHEY and CDR2 SVGAGI. CDR3: CASTGTSGQADTQYF. CDR3 nucleotides: TGTGCCAGTACCGGGACTAGCGGGCAAGCAGATACGCAGTATTTT.

The V gene is TRBV7-8, the J gene TRBJ2-3; no clear D. The CDR3 has 14 residues. The V gene lost 0 bases and the J gene lost 2 bases, with 6 bases spanning the gap. Per the germline V gene, CDR1 is SGHVS and CDR2 is FQNEAQ. Here the CDR3 reads CASSLAENTDTQYF. CDR3 nucleotide sequence: TGTGCCAGCAGCTTAGCGGAGAACACAGATACGCAGTATTTT.

The J gene is TRBJ1-3, the V gene TRBV7-8; D call uncertain. V gave up 4 bases and J gave up 0 bases, with 4 bases separating them. Germline values: CDR1 SGHVS, CDR2 FQNEAQ. This CDR3 comprises 13 residues. The CDR3 loop reads CASSSFSGNTIYF. The CDR3 DNA is TGTGCCAGCAGCTCATTCTCTGGAAACACCATATATTTT. The entire variable domain, with the rest obtained from reference TRBV7-8 and TRBJ1-3, is as follows: GAGVSQSPRYKVAKRGQDVALRCDPISGHVSLFWYQQALGQGPEFLTYFQNEAQLDKSGLPSDRFFAERPEGSVSTLKIQRTQQEDSAVYLCASSSFSGNTIYFGEGSWLTVV.

The chain joins TRBV18 to TRBJ2-6; D uncertain. The germline V gene has CDR1 KGHSH and CDR2 LQKENI. The CDR3 is 15 amino acids. The V gene lost 2 bases and the J gene lost 1 base, with 6 bases spanning the gap. The CDR3 DNA is TGTGCCAGCTCACCAGAACGGTCTGGGGCCAACGTCCTGACTTTC. Amino acid sequence: CASSPERSGANVLTF.

V and J are TRBV7-8 and TRBJ1-4; 9 bases fit TRBD1. The ends lost 7 bases at V and 1 base at J; junction bases unmatched: 7. Germline CDR1 is SGHVS and CDR2 is FQNEAQ. This CDR3 is built from 16 residues. The CDR3 DNA sequence: TGTGCCAGCACGGGACAGGGAGGGGGAACTAATGAAAAACTGTTTTTT. This sequence encodes CASTGQGGGTNEKLFF.

This clone was recorded a few times. The CDR3 coding sequence is TGCGCCAGCAGCCCGGGACAGAACTCCTATAATTCACCCCTCCACTTT. This codes for CASSPGQNSYNSPLHF. This chain connects TRBV5-1 to TRBJ1-6; 7 bases map to TRBD1. Germline V lookup: CDR1 SGHRS, CDR2 YFSETQ. CDR3 length: 16 amino acids. V lost 4 bases and J lost 0; bases outside the gene matches: 4.

This chain uses TRBV28 with TRBJ2-3, with TRBD2 matching over 7 bases. V was clipped by 7 bases and J by 1 base; unmatched bases: 11. Per germline, CDR1 MDHEN and CDR2 SYDVKM. There are 16 residues in the CDR3. The CDR3 is CASIPLGGGGTDTQYF. The CDR3 DNA reads TGTGCCAGCATCCCCCTGGGGGGGGGAGGCACAGATACGCAGTATTTT.

The gene calls are TRBV18 and TRBJ1-1; D may be TRBD1 (6 bases). Germline V CDR1 and CDR2: KGHSH, LQKENI. V was pared by 2 bases and J by 4 bases, with 14 bases between. The CDR3 is 15 residues long. The CDR3 region is CASSPGGAYGTEAFF. In nucleotides, the CDR3 is TGTGCCAGCTCACCAGGGGGGGCGTACGGCACTGAAGCTTTCTTT.